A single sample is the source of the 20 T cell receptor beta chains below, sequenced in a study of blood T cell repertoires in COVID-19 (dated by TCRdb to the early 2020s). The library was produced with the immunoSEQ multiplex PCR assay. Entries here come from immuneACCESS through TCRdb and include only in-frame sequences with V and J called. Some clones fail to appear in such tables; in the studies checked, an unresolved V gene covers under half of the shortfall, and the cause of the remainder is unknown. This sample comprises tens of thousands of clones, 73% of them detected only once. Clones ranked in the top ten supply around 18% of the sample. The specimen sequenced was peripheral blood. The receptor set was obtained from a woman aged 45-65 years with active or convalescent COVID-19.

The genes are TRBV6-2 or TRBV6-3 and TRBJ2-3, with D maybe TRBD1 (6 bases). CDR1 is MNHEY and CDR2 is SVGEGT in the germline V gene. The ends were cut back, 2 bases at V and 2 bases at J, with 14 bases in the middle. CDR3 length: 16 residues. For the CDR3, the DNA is TGTGCCAGCAGTTACGGGGCTACAGGGTCCACAGATACGCAGTATTTT. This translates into CASSYGATGSTDTQYF.

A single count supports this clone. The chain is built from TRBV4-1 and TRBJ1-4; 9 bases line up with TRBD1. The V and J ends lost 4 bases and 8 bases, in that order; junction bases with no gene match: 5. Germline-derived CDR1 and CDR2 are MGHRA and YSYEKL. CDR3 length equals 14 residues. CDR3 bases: TGCGCCAGCAGCCCGGGACAGGGTGGAGAAAAACTGTTTTTT. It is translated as CASSPGQGGEKLFF.

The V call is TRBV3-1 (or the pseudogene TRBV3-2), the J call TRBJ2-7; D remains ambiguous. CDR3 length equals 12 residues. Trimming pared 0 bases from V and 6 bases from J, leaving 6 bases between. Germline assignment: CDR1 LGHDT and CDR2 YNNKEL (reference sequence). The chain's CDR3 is CASSQDRVEQYF. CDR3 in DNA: TGTGCCAGCAGCCAAGATCGGGTCGAGCAGTACTTC.

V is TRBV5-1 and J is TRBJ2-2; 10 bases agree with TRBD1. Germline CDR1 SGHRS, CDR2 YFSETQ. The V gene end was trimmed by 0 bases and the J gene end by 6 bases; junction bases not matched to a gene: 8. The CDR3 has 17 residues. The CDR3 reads CASSLGPRQGAAGELFF. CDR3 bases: TGCGCCAGCAGCTTGGGACCCCGACAGGGGGCAGCCGGGGAGCTGTTTTTT.

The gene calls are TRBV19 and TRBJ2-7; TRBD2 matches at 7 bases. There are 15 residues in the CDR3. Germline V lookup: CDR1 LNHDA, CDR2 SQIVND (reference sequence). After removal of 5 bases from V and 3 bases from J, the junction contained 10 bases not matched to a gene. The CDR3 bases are TGTGCCAGTAGTTTCGCCGGGACTACCCACTACGAGCAGTACTTC. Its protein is CASSFAGTTHYEQYF. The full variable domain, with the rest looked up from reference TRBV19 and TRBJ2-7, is DGGITQSPKYLFRKEGQNVTLSCEQNLNHDAMYWYRQDPGQGLRLIYYSQIVNDFQKGDIAEGYSVSREKKESFPLTVTSAQKNPTAFYLCASSFAGTTHYEQYFGPGTRLTVT.

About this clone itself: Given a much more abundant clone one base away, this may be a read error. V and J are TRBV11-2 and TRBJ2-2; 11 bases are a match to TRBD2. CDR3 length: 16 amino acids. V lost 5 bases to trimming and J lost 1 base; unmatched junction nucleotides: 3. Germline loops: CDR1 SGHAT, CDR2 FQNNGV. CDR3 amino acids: CASSTGTSGNTGELFF. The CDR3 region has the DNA TGTGCCAGCAGCACTGGGACTAGCGGGAACACCGGGGAGCTGTTTTTT.

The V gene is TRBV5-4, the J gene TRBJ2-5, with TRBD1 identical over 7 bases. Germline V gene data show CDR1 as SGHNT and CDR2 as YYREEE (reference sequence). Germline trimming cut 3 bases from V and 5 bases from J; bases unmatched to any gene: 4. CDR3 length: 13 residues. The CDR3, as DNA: TGTGCCAGCAGCTCACAGGGGAGCGAGACCCAGTACTTC. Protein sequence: CASSSQGSETQYF.

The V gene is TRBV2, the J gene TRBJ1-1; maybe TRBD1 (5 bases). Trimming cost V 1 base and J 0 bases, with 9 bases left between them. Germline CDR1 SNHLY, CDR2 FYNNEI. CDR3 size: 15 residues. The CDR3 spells CASSEVIRVNTEAFF. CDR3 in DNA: TGTGCCAGCAGTGAAGTAATCAGGGTGAACACTGAAGCTTTCTTT.

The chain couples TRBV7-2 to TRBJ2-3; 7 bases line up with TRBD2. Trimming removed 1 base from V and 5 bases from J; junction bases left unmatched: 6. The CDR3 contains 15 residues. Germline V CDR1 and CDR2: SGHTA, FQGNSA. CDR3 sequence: CASSLDAGEGDTQYF. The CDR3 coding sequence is TGTGCCAGCAGCTTAGACGCGGGAGAGGGAGATACGCAGTATTTT.

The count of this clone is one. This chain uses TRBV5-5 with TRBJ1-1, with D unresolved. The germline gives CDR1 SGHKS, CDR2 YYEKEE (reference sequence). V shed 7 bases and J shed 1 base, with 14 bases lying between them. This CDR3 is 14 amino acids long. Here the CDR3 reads CASLRTTGNTEAFF. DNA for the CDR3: TGTGCCAGCCTAAGAACGACGGGGAACACTGAAGCTTTCTTT.

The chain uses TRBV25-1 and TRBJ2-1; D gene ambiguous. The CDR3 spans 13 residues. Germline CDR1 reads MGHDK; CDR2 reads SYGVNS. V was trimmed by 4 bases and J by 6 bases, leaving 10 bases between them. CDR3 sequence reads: CASSVRSGNEQFF. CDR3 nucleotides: TGTGCCAGCAGTGTGCGTTCAGGCAATGAGCAGTTCTTC.

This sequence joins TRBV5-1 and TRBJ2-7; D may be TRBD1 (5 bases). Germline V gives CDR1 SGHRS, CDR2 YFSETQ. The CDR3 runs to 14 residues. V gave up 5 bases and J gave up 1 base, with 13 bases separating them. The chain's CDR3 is CASRTDSASYEQYF. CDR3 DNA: TGCGCCAGCAGGACAGACAGCGCGTCCTACGAGCAGTACTTC.

The CDR3 DNA reads TGTGCCAGCAGCCTCGGGACAGCGAACACCGGGGAGCTGTTTTTT. Its translation is CASSLGTANTGELFF. The chain couples TRBV11-1 to TRBJ2-2, with 7 positions matching TRBD1. The CDR3 is made up of 15 amino acids. V gave up 5 bases and J gave up 0 bases; unmatched junction bases: 3. Germline CDR1 is SGHAT and CDR2 is FQDESV (reference sequence).

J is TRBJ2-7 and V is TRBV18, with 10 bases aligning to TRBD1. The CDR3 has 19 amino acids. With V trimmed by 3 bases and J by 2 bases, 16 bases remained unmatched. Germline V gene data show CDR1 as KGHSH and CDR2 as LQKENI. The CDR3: CASSPAILTGTGVTYEQYF. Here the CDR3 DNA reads TGTGCCAGCTCACCCGCAATCTTAACCGGGACAGGGGTCACCTACGAGCAGTACTTC.

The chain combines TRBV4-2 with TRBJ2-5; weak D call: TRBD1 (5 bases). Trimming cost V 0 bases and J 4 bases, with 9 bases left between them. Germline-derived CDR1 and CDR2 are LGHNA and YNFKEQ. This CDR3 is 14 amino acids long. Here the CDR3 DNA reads TGTGCCAGCAGCCAAGATTGGGGCGGAGAGACCCAGTACTTC. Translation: CASSQDWGGETQYF.

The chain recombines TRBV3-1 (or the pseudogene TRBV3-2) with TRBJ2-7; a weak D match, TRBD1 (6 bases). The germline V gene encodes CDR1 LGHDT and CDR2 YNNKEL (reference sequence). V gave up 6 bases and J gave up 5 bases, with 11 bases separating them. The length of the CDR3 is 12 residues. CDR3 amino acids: CASSPYRDEQYF. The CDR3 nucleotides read TGTGCCAGCAGTCCTTACAGGGACGAGCAGTACTTC.

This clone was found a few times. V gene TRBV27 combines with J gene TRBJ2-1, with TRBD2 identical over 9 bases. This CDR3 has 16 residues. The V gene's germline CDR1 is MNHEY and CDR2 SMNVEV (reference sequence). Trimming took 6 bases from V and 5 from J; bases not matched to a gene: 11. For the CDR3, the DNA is TGTGCCAGCAGGTTTAGGGGCGGGAGGGCCCACAATGAGCAGTTCTTC. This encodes CASRFRGGRAHNEQFF.

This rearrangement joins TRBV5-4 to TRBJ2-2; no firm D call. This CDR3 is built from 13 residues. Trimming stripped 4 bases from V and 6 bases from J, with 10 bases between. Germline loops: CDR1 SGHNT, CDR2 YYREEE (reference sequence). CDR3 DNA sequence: TGTGCCAGCAGCGAGGTGACCTCCGGGGAGCTGTTTTTT. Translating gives CASSEVTSGELFF.

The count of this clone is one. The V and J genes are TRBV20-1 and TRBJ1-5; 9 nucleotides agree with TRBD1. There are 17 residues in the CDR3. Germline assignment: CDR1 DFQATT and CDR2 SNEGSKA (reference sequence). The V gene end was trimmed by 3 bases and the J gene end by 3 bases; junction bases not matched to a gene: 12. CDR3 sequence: CSASRQGEMYDNQPQHF. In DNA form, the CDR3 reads TGCAGTGCTAGTCGACAGGGGGAAATGTATGACAATCAGCCCCAGCATTTT.

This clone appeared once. The CDR3 loop is CASRRQGDAYEQYF. In nucleotides, the CDR3 is TGTGCCAGCAGAAGACAGGGGGATGCCTACGAGCAGTACTTC. This chain joins TRBV5-5 and TRBJ2-7; TRBD1 matches 9 bases. CDR3 length: 14 amino acids. The germline CDR1 and CDR2 sequences are SGHKS and YYEKEE (reference sequence). V gave up 5 bases and J gave up 2 bases; unmatched junction bases: 5.